Presented here are 9 T cell receptor beta chains from one specimen sequenced in a study of blood T cell repertoires in COVID-19. Data came from immunoSEQ multiplex PCR; TCRdb stores just in-frame clones and leaves some out. The sample has more than 95,000 clones, about 80% seen once. The sample consisted of peripheral blood. These receptors originate from a woman between 50 and 59 years old with acute or convalescent COVID-19.

This clone was seen a single time. The rearrangement joins TRBV5-5 to TRBJ2-1, with 7 bases that match TRBD2. This CDR3 contains 16 residues. With V trimmed by 6 bases and J by 0 bases, 9 bases remained unmatched. Germline V gene lookup returns CDR1 SGHKS and CDR2 YYEKEE (reference sequence). The CDR3 spells CASNLRGVSSYNEQFF. The CDR3 coding sequence is TGTGCCAGCAACCTACGGGGGGTTAGCTCCTACAATGAGCAGTTCTTC.

The chain employs TRBV7-6 and TRBJ2-2; D is possibly TRBD2 (6 bases). There are 16 residues in the CDR3. The V and J ends lost 6 bases and 0 bases respectively, with 14 bases between them. Germline CDR1 reads SGHVS; CDR2 reads FNYEAQ. The CDR3 is CASSPTAGPNTGELFF. In DNA form, the CDR3 reads TGTGCCAGCAGTCCCACTGCGGGGCCGAACACCGGGGAGCTGTTTTTT. The variable domain in full, with the rest retrieved from reference TRBV7-6 and TRBJ2-2, is GAGVSQSPRYKVTKRGQDVALRCDPISGHVSLYWYRQALGQGPEFLTYFNYEAQQDKSGLPNDRFSAERPEGSISTLTIQRTEQRDSAMYRCASSPTAGPNTGELFFGEGSRLTVL.

This chain connects TRBV5-1 to TRBJ2-1; D gene ambiguous. This CDR3 spans 13 amino acids. The V end was cut by 0 bases, the J end by 4 bases, with 5 bases between. Germline values: CDR1 SGHRS, CDR2 YFSETQ. This chain's CDR3 is CASSLDSYNEQFF. DNA of the CDR3: TGCGCCAGCAGCTTGGACTCGTACAATGAGCAGTTCTTC.

Worth noting for this clone: Additional DNA sequences in this sample encode the identical CDR3. This chain connects TRBV6-5 to TRBJ1-1, with D possibly being TRBD1 (5 bases). This CDR3 is built from 14 residues. V was trimmed by 6 bases and J by 1 base, leaving 12 bases between them. CDR1 and CDR2 from the germline V gene are MNHEY and SVGAGI. CDR3 bases: TGTGCCAGCAGGCCCGGGACTCGGAACACTGAAGCTTTCTTT. Its protein product is CASRPGTRNTEAFF.

The V call is TRBV7-3, the J call TRBJ2-5; 7 positions agree with TRBD1. The CDR3 contains 14 residues. The V gene's germline CDR1 is SGHTA and CDR2 FQGTGA. The V segment lost 4 bases and the J segment 5 bases; nucleotides outside the gene matches: 7. CDR3 nucleotides: TGTGCCAGCAGCTCGGGACAGTTCTTTGAGACCCAGTACTTC. Translation: CASSSGQFFETQYF.

This clone was seen more than once but under ten times. J is TRBJ1-1 and V is TRBV5-4, with 9 bases fitting TRBD1. The V gene end was trimmed by 3 bases and the J gene end by 0 bases; junction bases not matched to a gene: 9. CDR3 size: 17 residues. Germline values: CDR1 SGHNT, CDR2 YYREEE (reference sequence). In nucleotides, the CDR3 is TGTGCCAGCAGCTCCGGGGGCGGGACAGGGATGAACACTGAAGCTTTCTTT. Its protein product is CASSSGGGTGMNTEAFF.

The chain employs TRBV14 and TRBJ2-1; 12 nucleotides align to TRBD2. Trimming at V came to 4 bases and at J to 9 bases, leaving 7 bases not matched to a gene. This CDR3 is built from 15 residues. In germline, CDR1 is SGHDN, CDR2 FVKESK. CDR3 DNA: TGTGCCAGCAGCCGCCGACTAGCGGGAGTGGCTGAGCAGTTCTTC. Amino acids: CASSRRLAGVAEQFF.

This clone was counted once. The genes are TRBV7-9 and TRBJ1-5; D unresolved. V shed 1 base and J shed 11 bases, with 12 bases lying between them. The length of the CDR3 is 13 residues. Germline-derived CDR1 and CDR2 are SEHNR and FQNEAQ (reference sequence). In nucleotides, the CDR3 is TGTGCCAGCAGCTTAGGGCCCCGATCAGCCCAGCATTTT. It encodes CASSLGPRSAQHF. Using reference TRBV7-9 and TRBJ1-5 for the parts outside the CDR3, the full variable domain is DTGVSQNPRHKITKRGQNVTFRCDPISEHNRLYWYRQTLGQGPEFLTYFQNEAQLEKSRLLSDRFSAERPKGSFSTLEIQRTEQGDSAMYLCASSLGPRSAQHFGDGTRLSIL.

CDR3 sequence reads: CASSITGFFEAFF. Here the CDR3 DNA reads TGTGCCAGCAGCATTACAGGGTTTTTTGAAGCTTTCTTT. The gene calls are TRBV11-2 and TRBJ1-1, with D perhaps matching TRBD1 (6 bases). The CDR3 is made up of 13 amino acids. V lost 5 bases and J 7 bases, leaving 14 bases between the germline ends. From germline, CDR1 is SGHAT and CDR2 FQNNGV.